Listed here is a single T cell receptor beta chain. Regions amplified from RNA transcripts were the TCR beta CDR3 regions. The TCR CDR3 first-round RT-PCR relied on the HTBI primer set. TCRdb reprocessed the multiplex PCR reads with MiXCR, giving one entry per CDR3 protein. Here the sample spans approximately 570,000 distinct CDR3 sequences, about 20% being singletons. The data were taken from a study of T cells in Graves' hyperthyroidism and ophthalmopathy. CDR3 size: 16 residues. V shed 2 bases and J shed 7 bases, with 18 bases lying between them. Germline CDR1 is SGHTA and CDR2 is FQGTGA. The TCR comes from a man aged 40-49 years with Graves' ophthalmopathy. Material for sequencing was blood. V and J are TRBV7-3 and TRBJ2-4, with D tentatively TRBD1 or TRBD2 (7 bases each). CDR3 in amino acids: CASSLGEGANRNIQYF. CDR3 sequence (DNA): TGTGCCAGCAGCTTAGGGGAGGGGGCTAACAGGAACATTCAGTACTTC.